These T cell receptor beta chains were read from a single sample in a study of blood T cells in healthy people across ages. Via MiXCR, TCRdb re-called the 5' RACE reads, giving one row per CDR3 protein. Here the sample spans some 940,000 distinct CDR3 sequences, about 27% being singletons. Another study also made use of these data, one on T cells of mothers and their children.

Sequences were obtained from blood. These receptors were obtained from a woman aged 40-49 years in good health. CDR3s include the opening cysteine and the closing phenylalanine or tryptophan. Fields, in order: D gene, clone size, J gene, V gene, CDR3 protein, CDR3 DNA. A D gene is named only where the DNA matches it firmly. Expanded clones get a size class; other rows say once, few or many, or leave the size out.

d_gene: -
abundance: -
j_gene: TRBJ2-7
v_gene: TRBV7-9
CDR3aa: CAIAPSSYEQYF
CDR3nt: TGTGCCATTGCGCCGAGCTCCTACGAGCAGTACTTC

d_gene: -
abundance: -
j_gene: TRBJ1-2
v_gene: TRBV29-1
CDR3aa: CSVEVLDRTQDYGYTF
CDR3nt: TGCAGCGTTGAGGTCCTGGACAGAACGCAAGACTATGGCTACACCTTC

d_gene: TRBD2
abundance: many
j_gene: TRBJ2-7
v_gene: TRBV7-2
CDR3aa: CASSYRLAGRNEQYF
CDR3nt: TGTGCCAGCAGCTATCGACTAGCGGGGCGAAACGAGCAGTACTTC

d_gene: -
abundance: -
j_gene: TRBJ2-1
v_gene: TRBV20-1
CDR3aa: CSATEVGQSYNEQFF
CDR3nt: TGCAGTGCGACCGAGGTGGGCCAGAGTTACAATGAGCAGTTCTTC

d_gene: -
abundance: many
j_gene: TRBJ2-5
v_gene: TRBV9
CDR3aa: CASSVDQGQETQYF
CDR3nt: TGTGCCAGCAGCGTAGATCAGGGGCAAGAGACCCAGTACTTC

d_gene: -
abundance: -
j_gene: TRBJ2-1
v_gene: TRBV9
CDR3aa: CASSAAGQNSHNEQFF
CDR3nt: TGTGCCAGCAGCGCAGCAGGTCAGAACTCCCACAATGAGCAGTTCTTC

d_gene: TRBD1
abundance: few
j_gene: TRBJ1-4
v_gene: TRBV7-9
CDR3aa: CASSLDRGAEKLFF
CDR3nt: TGTGCCAGCAGCTTGGACAGGGGGGCTGAAAAACTGTTTTTT

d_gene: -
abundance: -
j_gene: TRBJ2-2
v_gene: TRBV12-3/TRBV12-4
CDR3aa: CASSFNRAGELFF
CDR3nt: TGTGCCAGCAGTTTTAACAGGGCCGGGGAGCTGTTTTTT

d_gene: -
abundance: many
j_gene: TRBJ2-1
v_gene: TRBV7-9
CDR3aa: CASALGHYSDNEQFF
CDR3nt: TGTGCCAGCGCCCTGGGACACTACAGCGACAATGAGCAGTTCTTC

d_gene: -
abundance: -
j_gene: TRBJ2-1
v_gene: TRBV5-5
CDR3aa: CASSGQSWGEQFF
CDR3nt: TGTGCCAGCAGTGGACAGTCTTGGGGTGAGCAGTTCTTC

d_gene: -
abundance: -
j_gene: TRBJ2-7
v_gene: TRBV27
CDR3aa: CTSSFPEGEQYF
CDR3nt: TGTACCAGCAGTTTCCCGGAAGGCGAGCAGTACTTC

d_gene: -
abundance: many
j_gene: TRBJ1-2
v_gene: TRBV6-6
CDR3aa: CASSYPDTLYGYTF
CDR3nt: TGTGCCAGCAGTTACCCGGACACCCTCTATGGCTACACCTTC

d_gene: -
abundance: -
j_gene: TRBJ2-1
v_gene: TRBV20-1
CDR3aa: CGARDLRGSSYNEQFF
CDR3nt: TGCGGTGCTAGGGATCTGCGGGGCAGCTCCTACAATGAGCAGTTCTTC

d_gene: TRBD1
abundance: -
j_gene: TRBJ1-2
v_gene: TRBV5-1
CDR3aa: CASSTDRGSDYTF
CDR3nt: TGCGCCAGCAGCACCGACAGGGGATCGGACTACACCTTC

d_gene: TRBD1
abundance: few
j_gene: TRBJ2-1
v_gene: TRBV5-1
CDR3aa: CASSLRMRQGYNEQFF
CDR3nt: TGCGCCAGCAGCTTGAGAATGAGACAGGGTTACAATGAGCAGTTCTTC

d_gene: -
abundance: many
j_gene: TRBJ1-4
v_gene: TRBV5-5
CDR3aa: CASSLAARRVPSTNEKLFF
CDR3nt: TGTGCCAGCAGCTTGGCGGCCAGGCGTGTCCCTTCAACTAATGAAAAACTGTTTTTT

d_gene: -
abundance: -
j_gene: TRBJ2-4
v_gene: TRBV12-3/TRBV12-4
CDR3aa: CASSRQGTRGEYF
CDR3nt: TGTGCCAGCAGTCGCCAGGGGACGAGGGGAGAGTACTTC

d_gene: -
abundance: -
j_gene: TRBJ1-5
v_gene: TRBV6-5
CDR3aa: CASSYPGDSLRLNQPQHF
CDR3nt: TGTGCCAGCAGTTACCCCGGGGATTCCTTACGTCTCAATCAGCCCCAGCATTTT

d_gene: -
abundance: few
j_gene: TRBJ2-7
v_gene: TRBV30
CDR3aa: CAWERGSEQYF
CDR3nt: TGTGCCTGGGAACGTGGGAGCGAGCAGTACTTC

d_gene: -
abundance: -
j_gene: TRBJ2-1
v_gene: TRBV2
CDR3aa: CASSENRQYNEQFF
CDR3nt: TGTGCCAGCAGTGAAAATAGGCAGTACAATGAGCAGTTCTTC

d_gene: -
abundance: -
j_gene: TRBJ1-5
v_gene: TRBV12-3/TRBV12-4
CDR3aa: CASSYQTASNQPQHF
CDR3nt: TGTGCCAGCAGCTACCAGACAGCCTCCAATCAGCCCCAGCATTTT

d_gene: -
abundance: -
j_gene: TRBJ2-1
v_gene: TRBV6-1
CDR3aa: CASSKNPGLNEQFF
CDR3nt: TGTGCCAGCAGTAAGAACCCAGGGTTGAATGAGCAGTTCTTC

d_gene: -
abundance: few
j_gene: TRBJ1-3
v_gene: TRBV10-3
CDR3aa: CAISESADTIYF
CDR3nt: TGTGCCATCAGTGAGTCCGCGGACACCATATATTTT

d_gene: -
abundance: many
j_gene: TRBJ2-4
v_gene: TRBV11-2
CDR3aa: CASSSGKGGWVDIQYF
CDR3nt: TGTGCCAGCAGCTCCGGAAAAGGGGGTTGGGTAGACATTCAGTACTTC

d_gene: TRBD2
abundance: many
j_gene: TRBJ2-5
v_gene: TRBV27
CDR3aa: CASPGVGGGPAYQETQYF
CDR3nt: TGTGCCAGCCCGGGTGTGGGCGGGGGGCCCGCGTACCAAGAGACCCAGTACTTC

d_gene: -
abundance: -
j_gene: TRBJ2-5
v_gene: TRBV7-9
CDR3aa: CASRATLVIGTQYF
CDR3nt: TGTGCCAGCAGAGCGACACTAGTTATAGGGACCCAGTACTTC

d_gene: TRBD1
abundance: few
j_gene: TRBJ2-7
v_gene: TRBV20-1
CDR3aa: CSAPRTGPNYEQYF
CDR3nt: TGCAGTGCCCCCCGGACAGGGCCGAACTACGAGCAGTACTTC

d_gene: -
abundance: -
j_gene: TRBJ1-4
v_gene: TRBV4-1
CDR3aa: CASSRETGNRGKLFF
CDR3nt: TGCGCCAGCAGCCGGGAAACAGGGAATAGGGGAAAACTGTTTTTT

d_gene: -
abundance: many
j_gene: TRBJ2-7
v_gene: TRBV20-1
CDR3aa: CSARVTEAEQYF
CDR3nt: TGCAGTGCTAGGGTAACCGAGGCAGAACAGTACTTC

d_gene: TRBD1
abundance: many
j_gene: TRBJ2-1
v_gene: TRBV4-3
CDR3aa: CASSQGGQGINEQFF
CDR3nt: TGCGCCAGCAGCCAAGGGGGACAGGGGATAAATGAGCAGTTCTTC

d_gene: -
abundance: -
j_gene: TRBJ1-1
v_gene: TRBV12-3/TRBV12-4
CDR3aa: CASSFGQQNTEAFF
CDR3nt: TGTGCCAGCAGTTTTGGGCAGCAGAACACTGAAGCTTTCTTT

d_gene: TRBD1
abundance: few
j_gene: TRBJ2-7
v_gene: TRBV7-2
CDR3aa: CASSLDSGGSYEQYF
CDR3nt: TGTGCCAGCAGCTTAGACTCAGGGGGCTCCTACGAGCAGTACTTC

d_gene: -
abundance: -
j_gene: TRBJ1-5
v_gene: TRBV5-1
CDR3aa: CASSTRGGNQPQHF
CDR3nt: TGCGCCAGCAGCACCAGAGGAGGCAATCAGCCCCAGCATTTT

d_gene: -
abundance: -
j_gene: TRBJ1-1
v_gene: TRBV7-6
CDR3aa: CASSHTGSGPFAEAFF
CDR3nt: TGTGCCAGCAGCCACACCGGTTCCGGGCCTTTCGCTGAAGCTTTCTTT

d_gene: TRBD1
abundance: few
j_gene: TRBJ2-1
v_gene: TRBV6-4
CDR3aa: CASAPAGQESGEQFF
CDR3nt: TGTGCCAGCGCCCCCGCCGGACAGGAGAGTGGTGAGCAGTTCTTC

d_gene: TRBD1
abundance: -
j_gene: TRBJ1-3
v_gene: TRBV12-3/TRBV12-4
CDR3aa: CASSAGQGRGHTIYF
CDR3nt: TGTGCCAGCAGTGCGGGACAGGGAAGAGGACACACCATATATTTT

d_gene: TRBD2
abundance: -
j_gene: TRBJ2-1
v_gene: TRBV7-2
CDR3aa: CASSMYGEGYNEQFF
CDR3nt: TGTGCCAGCAGCATGTATGGGGAGGGCTACAATGAGCAGTTCTTC

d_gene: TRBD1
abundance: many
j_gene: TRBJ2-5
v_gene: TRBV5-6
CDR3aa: CASSRRRLDREMETQYF
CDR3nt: TGTGCCAGCAGCCGGCGGCGGCTGGACAGGGAGATGGAGACCCAGTACTTC

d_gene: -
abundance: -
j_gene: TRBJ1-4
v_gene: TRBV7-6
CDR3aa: CASSPGGGESNEKLFF
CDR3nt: TGTGCCAGCAGCCCCGGTGGGGGGGAATCTAATGAAAAACTGTTTTTT

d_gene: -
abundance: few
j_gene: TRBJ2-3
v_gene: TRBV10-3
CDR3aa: CAIGPGGTDTQYF
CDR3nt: TGTGCCATCGGGCCGGGGGGCACAGATACGCAGTATTTT

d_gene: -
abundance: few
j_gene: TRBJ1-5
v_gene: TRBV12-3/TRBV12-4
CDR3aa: CASRMGQGYSNQPQHF
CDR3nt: TGTGCCAGCAGGATGGGCCAGGGCTATAGCAATCAGCCCCAGCATTTT

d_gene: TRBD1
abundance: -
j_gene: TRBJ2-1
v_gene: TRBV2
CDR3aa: CASSQQGLNEQFF
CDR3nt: TGTGCCAGCAGTCAACAGGGGTTAAATGAGCAGTTCTTC

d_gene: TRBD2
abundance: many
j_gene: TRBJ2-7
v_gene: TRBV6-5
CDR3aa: CASRPGLASSEQYF
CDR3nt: TGTGCCAGCAGACCGGGACTAGCATCCTCCGAGCAGTACTTC

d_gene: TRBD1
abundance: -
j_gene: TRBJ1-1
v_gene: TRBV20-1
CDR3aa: CSANPGQGAHTPFF
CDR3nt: TGCAGTGCCAATCCGGGACAGGGGGCGCATACTCCTTTCTTT

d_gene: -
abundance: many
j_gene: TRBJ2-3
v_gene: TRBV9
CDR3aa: CASSVEAPSTDTQYF
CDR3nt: TGTGCCAGCAGCGTAGAAGCCCCTAGCACAGATACGCAGTATTTT

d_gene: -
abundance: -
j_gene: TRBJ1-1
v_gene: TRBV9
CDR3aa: CASSVGDRIEQTEAFF
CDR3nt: TGTGCCAGCAGCGTAGGCGACAGAATCGAACAGACTGAAGCTTTCTTT

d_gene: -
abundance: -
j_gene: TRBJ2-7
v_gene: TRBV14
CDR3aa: CASSHWTHYEQYF
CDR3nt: TGTGCCAGCAGCCACTGGACACACTACGAGCAGTACTTC

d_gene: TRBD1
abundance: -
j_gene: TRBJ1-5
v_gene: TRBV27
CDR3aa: CASSPDREGDQPQHF
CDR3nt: TGTGCCAGCAGTCCCGACAGGGAAGGCGATCAGCCCCAGCATTTT

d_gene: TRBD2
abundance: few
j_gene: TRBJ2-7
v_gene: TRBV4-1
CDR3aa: CASSQDRLADSYEQYF
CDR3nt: TGCGCCAGCAGCCAAGATCGGCTAGCGGATTCCTACGAGCAGTACTTC

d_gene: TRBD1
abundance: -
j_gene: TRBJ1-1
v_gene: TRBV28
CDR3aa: CASSLGQTMNTGAFF
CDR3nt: TGTGCCAGCAGTTTGGGACAGACCATGAACACTGGAGCTTTCTTT